This T cell receptor beta chain was identified during a study of CD4+ T cells in melanoma. In germline, CDR1 is MGHRA, CDR2 YSYEKL. This CDR3 has 14 amino acids. Deletions cut 5 bases from V and 0 bases from J, with 10 bases between. Only in-frame clones appear in the TCRdb table, and some are missing; sequencing was by immunoSEQ multiplex PCR. Seen here are about 13,000 clones, more than 60% observed once, and the top ten hold roughly 15%. This chain joins TRBV4-1 and TRBJ2-5, with D perhaps TRBD2 (6 bases). The source is a human donor with melanoma. Sequencing input: cells from a culture (not recorded whether cultured in vitro). CDR3 coding DNA: TGCGCCAGCAGCTCCTGGGAGGACCAAGAGACCCAGTACTTC. Encoded protein: CASSSWEDQETQYF.